A selection of T cell receptor beta chains follows, all from one sample in a study of blood T cell repertoires in COVID-19. Sequencing was performed with immunoSEQ multiplex PCR; in TCRdb, only in-frame clones are kept and a portion is missing. This sample yields about 270,000 clones, of which more than 70% are seen a single time; around 2.5% belongs to the top ten. Sequenced input: peripheral blood. These TCRs come from a woman aged 45-59 years with acute or convalescent COVID-19. Both conserved end residues are part of each CDR3. Fields, in order: clone size, V gene, D gene, J gene, CDR3 DNA, CDR3 protein. A D gene is named only where the DNA matches it firmly. Clone size, where shown, is once, few, many, or a class for clones that have expanded.

clone size: NA
V gene: TRBV29-1
D gene: NA
J gene: TRBJ1-1
CDR3 DNA: TGCAGCCCGGGACTCCACACTGAAGCTTTCTTT
CDR3 protein: CSPGLHTEAFF

clone size: NA
V gene: TRBV7-2
D gene: TRBD2
J gene: TRBJ2-3
CDR3 DNA: TGTGCCAGCAGCCCGGGACAGGGGAGGACTAGCGGGAATTCGGATACGCAGTATTTT
CDR3 protein: CASSPGQGRTSGNSDTQYF

clone size: NA
V gene: TRBV6-5
D gene: NA
J gene: TRBJ1-5
CDR3 DNA: TGTGCCAGCAGTCAGGGGAAGGATCAGCCCCAGCATTTT
CDR3 protein: CASSQGKDQPQHF

clone size: NA
V gene: TRBV9
D gene: NA
J gene: TRBJ2-1
CDR3 DNA: TGTGCCAGCAGCGTGGACTCCGATGTTCTCAATGAGCAGTTCTTC
CDR3 protein: CASSVDSDVLNEQFF

clone size: NA
V gene: TRBV5-1
D gene: TRBD1
J gene: TRBJ2-2
CDR3 DNA: TGCGCCAGCAGCCGCAGACCGCCCCCGGGACAGGGGGAACCTGCGAACACCGGGGAGCTGTTTTTT
CDR3 protein: CASSRRPPPGQGEPANTGELFF

clone size: NA
V gene: TRBV18
D gene: TRBD1
J gene: TRBJ1-1
CDR3 DNA: TGTGCCAGCTCACCTCTTAGGTGGGGACAGCTGAACACTGAAGCTTTCTTT
CDR3 protein: CASSPLRWGQLNTEAFF

clone size: NA
V gene: TRBV27
D gene: TRBD2
J gene: TRBJ2-1
CDR3 DNA: TGTGCCAGCAGGGGACTAGCGGGACAGTACAATGAGCAGTTCTTC
CDR3 protein: CASRGLAGQYNEQFF

clone size: NA
V gene: TRBV9
D gene: TRBD1
J gene: TRBJ2-7
CDR3 DNA: TGTGCCAGCAGCGTAGCTACTGGGCAGGGGGCTGACTACGAGCAGTACTTC
CDR3 protein: CASSVATGQGADYEQYF

clone size: NA
V gene: TRBV11-2
D gene: NA
J gene: TRBJ1-3
CDR3 DNA: TGTGCCAGCAGCTTAGGAACCCGGGGAAACACCATATATTTT
CDR3 protein: CASSLGTRGNTIYF

clone size: NA
V gene: TRBV20-1
D gene: NA
J gene: TRBJ2-1
CDR3 DNA: TGCAGTGCTCACTACAATGAGCAGTTCTTC
CDR3 protein: CSAHYNEQFF

clone size: once
V gene: TRBV5-5
D gene: NA
J gene: TRBJ1-2
CDR3 DNA: TGTGCCAGCAGCGCCAGGGATGGCGGCTACACCTTC
CDR3 protein: CASSARDGGYTF

clone size: NA
V gene: TRBV19
D gene: TRBD1
J gene: TRBJ1-2
CDR3 DNA: TGTGCCAGTAGTAAGGGGGCCGGCTACACCTTC
CDR3 protein: CASSKGAGYTF

clone size: once
V gene: TRBV30
D gene: TRBD1
J gene: TRBJ1-6
CDR3 DNA: TGTGCCTGGAGTGACCTCCTCACAGGGGTCGGACACTTT
CDR3 protein: CAWSDLLTGVGHF

clone size: NA
V gene: TRBV3-1/TRBV3-2
D gene: TRBD1
J gene: TRBJ1-2
CDR3 DNA: TGTGCCAGCAGCCAAGTCGGTGGAACAGGGGGATCCTATGGCTACACCTTC
CDR3 protein: CASSQVGGTGGSYGYTF

clone size: NA
V gene: TRBV30
D gene: NA
J gene: TRBJ1-5
CDR3 DNA: TGTGCCTGGACTTCCGGAGGGAGTCAGCCCCAGCATTTT
CDR3 protein: CAWTSGGSQPQHF

clone size: NA
V gene: TRBV3-1/TRBV3-2
D gene: NA
J gene: TRBJ1-2
CDR3 DNA: TGTGCCAGCAGCCAAACGGACACCCGCGGCTACACCTTC
CDR3 protein: CASSQTDTRGYTF

clone size: NA
V gene: TRBV5-1
D gene: TRBD1
J gene: TRBJ1-1
CDR3 DNA: TGCGCCAGCAGCTCCCAGGACAGGGTGGTCACTGAAGCTTTCTTT
CDR3 protein: CASSSQDRVVTEAFF

clone size: few
V gene: TRBV2
D gene: NA
J gene: TRBJ1-1
CDR3 DNA: TGTGCCAGCAGCGGGTACATGAACACTGAAGCTTTCTTT
CDR3 protein: CASSGYMNTEAFF

clone size: once
V gene: TRBV29-1
D gene: NA
J gene: TRBJ2-5
CDR3 DNA: TGCAGCGTTGAAGATTCTTGGGGCAGAAAAGAGACCCAGTACTTC
CDR3 protein: CSVEDSWGRKETQYF

clone size: once
V gene: TRBV6-5
D gene: NA
J gene: TRBJ2-1
CDR3 DNA: TGTGCCAGCAGTTACGGGGCACTTTCTTACAATGAGCAGTTCTTC
CDR3 protein: CASSYGALSYNEQFF

clone size: NA
V gene: TRBV6-5
D gene: NA
J gene: TRBJ1-5
CDR3 DNA: TGTGCCAGCAGTAGGGGTTTTAGCAATCAGCCCCAGCATTTT
CDR3 protein: CASSRGFSNQPQHF

clone size: NA
V gene: TRBV20-1
D gene: NA
J gene: TRBJ1-2
CDR3 DNA: TGCAGTGCTAGTTGGTCAGACTATGGCTACACCTTC
CDR3 protein: CSASWSDYGYTF

clone size: few
V gene: TRBV6-5
D gene: TRBD1
J gene: TRBJ2-7
CDR3 DNA: TGTGCCAGCAGTTCCGGGACAGGGAAATACGAGCAGTACTTC
CDR3 protein: CASSSGTGKYEQYF

clone size: NA
V gene: TRBV6-2/TRBV6-3
D gene: TRBD1
J gene: TRBJ2-7
CDR3 DNA: TGTGCCAGCAGTTACAACACAGGGACAGGACTTTCCCACGAGCAGTACTTC
CDR3 protein: CASSYNTGTGLSHEQYF

clone size: NA
V gene: TRBV5-1
D gene: NA
J gene: TRBJ1-3
CDR3 DNA: TGCGCCAGCAGCCCACAGGGTTCTGACGGAAACACCATATATTTT
CDR3 protein: CASSPQGSDGNTIYF

clone size: NA
V gene: TRBV5-1
D gene: TRBD2
J gene: TRBJ2-3
CDR3 DNA: TGCGCCAGCAGCTTTCGAACGGGACTAGCGGGAGTTGGGGGAGATACGCAGTATTTT
CDR3 protein: CASSFRTGLAGVGGDTQYF

clone size: NA
V gene: TRBV5-1
D gene: NA
J gene: TRBJ1-1
CDR3 DNA: TGCGCCAGCAGCTTGGGAGGTAACACTGAAGCTTTCTTT
CDR3 protein: CASSLGGNTEAFF